This T cell receptor (beta chain) was sequenced for a study of blood T cell repertoires in COVID-19. Study at large: Sample material is recorded as cDNA or gDNA derived from T cells, B-cell-depleted T cells, or PBMCs.

Adults between about 18 and 89 years of age took part from 20 to 25 US areas. Exposed volunteers were people who met a COVID-19 case within 2 weeks before study entry. TCRdb's table, derived via immunoSEQ multiplex PCR, lists solely in-frame clones and lacks some. Among around 320,000 clones, over 90% were seen once, and the ten largest hold 3.9%. This CDR3 is built from 13 residues. V was shortened by 1 base and J by 3 bases, with 7 bases between the two germline ends. From germline, CDR1 is SGHAT and CDR2 FQDESV (reference sequence). The sequence was obtained from a young woman who had been exposed to COVID-19. The chain combines TRBV11-1 with TRBJ2-7; no clear D. Source material: PBMCs or T cells enriched from blood (not recorded which). CDR3 sequence reads: CASSLGPVYEQYF. The CDR3 DNA reads as TGTGCCAGCAGCTTAGGGCCAGTCTACGAGCAGTACTTC.